This section outlines one T cell receptor (beta chain) sequence together with its context. Germline V gives CDR1 MNHNS, CDR2 SASEGT. The V and J ends lost 7 bases and 3 bases respectively, with 16 bases between them. The CDR3 has 16 amino acids. The approximately 130-subject validation cohort, separate from the approximately 670-subject first cohort, included the donors. The data were taken from a study of cytomegalovirus exposure and HLA in healthy donors. Repertoires were generated with immunoSEQ multiplex PCR, while TCRdb's copy carries only in-frame clones and drops some. The table lists 75,000 to 85,000 clones, around 90% of them singletons.

This sequence joins TRBV6-1 and TRBJ2-6, with a possible D match to TRBD2 (7 bases). The sample taken for sequencing was PBMCs. This clonotype was sampled from a man under 40 in good health and CMV-seronegative. CDR3 DNA sequence: TGTGCCAGCATTGAGGGGGGGGATGATGGGGCCAACGTCCTGACTTTC. This translates into CASIEGGDDGANVLTF.